Detailed here is one TCR beta chain. Its specificity is not known. Produced via immunoSEQ multiplex PCR; TCRdb's table is partial and in-frame only. The sample lists 160,000 or so clones, 88% occurring once. The V and J ends lost 7 bases and 6 bases, in that order; junction bases with no gene match: 4. Germline V lookup: CDR1 MNHNS, CDR2 SASEGT. The CDR3 has 12 residues. The source of the sample is a study of cytomegalovirus exposure and HLA in healthy donors. For the study at large: Per a later analysis, the 550 to 850 first-cohort and 120 or so validation repertoires shared one platform.

Donors were drawn from the approximately 120-subject validation cohort, separate from the approximately 700-subject first cohort. Study results and caveats: The study flagged roughly 160 TCR beta chains as cytomegalovirus-associated. Generally TCR sequences proved uncommon, though certain public TCRs appeared in numerous donors.

The gene calls are TRBV6-1 and TRBJ2-5; 8 nucleotides agree with TRBD1. Sequencing was performed on PBMCs. The clonotype comes from a young man in good health and CMV-seronegative. The chain's CDR3 is CASTDRGQTQYF. The CDR3 coding sequence is TGTGCCAGCACCGACAGGGGACAGACCCAGTACTTC.